This TCR beta chain stems from a study of shared clonotypes between healthy human individuals. Study observations and caveats: Larger estimated richness was generally recorded for naive subsets relative to memory subsets.

Germline V lookup: CDR1 LNHNV, CDR2 YYDKDF (reference sequence). Germline trimming cut 3 bases from V and 3 bases from J; bases unmatched to any gene: 12. The CDR3 is 18 residues long. Samples underwent the assay at deep level. The repertoire was sequenced with immunoSEQ multiplex PCR; TCRdb's copy has only in-frame clones and lacks some. The sample consists of approximately 2.1 million clones, approximately 95% of them appearing once. On this clone: What it recognizes is unknown.

Sequencing used naive CD4+ T cells from PBMCs. Documented subset: CD45RA+ positively selected. The chain has TRBV15 and TRBJ2-7, with 12 bases that match TRBD1. This clonotype was obtained from a man aged 18 to 30 in good health. Some clones in this sample may be carry-over from other donors' samples. The CDR3, as DNA: TGTGCCACCAGCAGGGACACCCTCGGGACAGGGGGCTTCTACGAGCAGTACTTC. It yields the protein CATSRDTLGTGGFYEQYF.